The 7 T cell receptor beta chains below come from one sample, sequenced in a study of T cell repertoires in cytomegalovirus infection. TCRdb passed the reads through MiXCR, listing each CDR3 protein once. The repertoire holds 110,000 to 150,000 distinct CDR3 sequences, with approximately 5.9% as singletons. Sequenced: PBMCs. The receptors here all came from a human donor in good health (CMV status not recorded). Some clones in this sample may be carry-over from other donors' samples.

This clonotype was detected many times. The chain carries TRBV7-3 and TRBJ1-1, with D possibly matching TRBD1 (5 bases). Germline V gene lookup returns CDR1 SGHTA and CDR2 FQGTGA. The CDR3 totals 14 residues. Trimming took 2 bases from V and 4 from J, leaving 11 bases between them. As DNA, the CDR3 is TGTGCCAGCAGCTTACAGGCCCAGGGCACTGAAGCTTTCTTT. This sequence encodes CASSLQAQGTEAFF.

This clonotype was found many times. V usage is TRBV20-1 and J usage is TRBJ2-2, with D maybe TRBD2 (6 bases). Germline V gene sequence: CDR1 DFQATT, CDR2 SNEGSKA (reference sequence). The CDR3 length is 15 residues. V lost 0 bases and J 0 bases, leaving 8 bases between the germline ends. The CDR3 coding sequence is TGCAGTGCTAGAGAGCGGGGCCCGAACACCGGGGAGCTGTTTTTT. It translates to CSARERGPNTGELFF.

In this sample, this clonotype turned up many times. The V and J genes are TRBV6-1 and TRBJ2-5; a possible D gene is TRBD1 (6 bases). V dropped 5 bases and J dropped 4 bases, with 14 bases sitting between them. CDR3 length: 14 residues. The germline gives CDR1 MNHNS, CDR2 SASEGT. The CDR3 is CASSPRTALETQYF. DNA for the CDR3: TGTGCCAGCAGTCCAAGGACAGCGTTAGAGACCCAGTACTTC.

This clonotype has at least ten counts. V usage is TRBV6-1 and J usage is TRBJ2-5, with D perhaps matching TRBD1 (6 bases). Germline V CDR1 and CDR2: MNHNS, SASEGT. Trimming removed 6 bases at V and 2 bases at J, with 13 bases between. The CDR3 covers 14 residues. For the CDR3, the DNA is TGTGCCAGCAGCCCCCGGGACATACAAGAGACCCAGTACTTC. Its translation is CASSPRDIQETQYF.

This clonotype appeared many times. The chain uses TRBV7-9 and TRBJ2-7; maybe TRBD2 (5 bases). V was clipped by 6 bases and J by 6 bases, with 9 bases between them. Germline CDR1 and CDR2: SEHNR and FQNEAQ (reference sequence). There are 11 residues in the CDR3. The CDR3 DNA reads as TGTGCCAGCAGTCGGGATCGCGAGCAGTACTTC. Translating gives CASSRDREQYF.

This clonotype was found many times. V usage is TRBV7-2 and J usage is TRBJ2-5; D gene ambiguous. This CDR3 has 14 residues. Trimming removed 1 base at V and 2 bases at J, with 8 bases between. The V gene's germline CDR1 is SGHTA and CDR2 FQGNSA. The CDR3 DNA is TGTGCCAGCAGCTTAGTTTTAGGGCAAGAGACCCAGTACTTC. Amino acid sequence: CASSLVLGQETQYF.

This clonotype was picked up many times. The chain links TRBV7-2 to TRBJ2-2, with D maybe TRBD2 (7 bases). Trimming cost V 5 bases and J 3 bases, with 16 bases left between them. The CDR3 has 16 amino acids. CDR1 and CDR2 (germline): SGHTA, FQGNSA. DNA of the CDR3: TGTGCCAGCAGCACTAGGGGGGGGGCGGACACCGGGGAGCTGTTTTTT. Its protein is CASSTRGGADTGELFF. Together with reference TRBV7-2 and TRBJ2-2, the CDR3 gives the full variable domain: GAGVSQSPSNKVTEKGKDVELRCDPISGHTALYWYRQSLGQGLEFLIYFQGNSAPDKSGLPSDRFSAERTGGSVSTLTIQRTQQEDSAVYLCASSTRGGADTGELFFGEGSRLTVL.